This T cell receptor beta chain came from a study of blood T cell repertoires in COVID-19. In the original processing: It was from reference gene primer amplification that nucleated cell counts were estimated. The method was immunoSEQ multiplex PCR; TCRdb's version includes in-frame clones alone and lacks a portion of them. D and trimming come from the DNA, and the V and J calls and clone size come from that table. The sample carries 90,000 to 100,000 clones, 80% to 90% recorded once. Germline CDR1 reads LNHDA; CDR2 reads SQIVND (reference sequence). V was pared by 1 base and J by 5 bases, with 6 bases between. The CDR3 covers 12 residues.

The sample consisted of peripheral blood. The V gene is TRBV19, the J gene TRBJ2-7; D is possibly TRBD2 (6 bases). The sequence came from a man in his forties or fifties with COVID-19, enrolled during active disease. CDR3 amino acids: CASSIGGNEQYF. The CDR3 region has the DNA TGTGCCAGTAGTATAGGCGGGAACGAGCAGTACTTC.